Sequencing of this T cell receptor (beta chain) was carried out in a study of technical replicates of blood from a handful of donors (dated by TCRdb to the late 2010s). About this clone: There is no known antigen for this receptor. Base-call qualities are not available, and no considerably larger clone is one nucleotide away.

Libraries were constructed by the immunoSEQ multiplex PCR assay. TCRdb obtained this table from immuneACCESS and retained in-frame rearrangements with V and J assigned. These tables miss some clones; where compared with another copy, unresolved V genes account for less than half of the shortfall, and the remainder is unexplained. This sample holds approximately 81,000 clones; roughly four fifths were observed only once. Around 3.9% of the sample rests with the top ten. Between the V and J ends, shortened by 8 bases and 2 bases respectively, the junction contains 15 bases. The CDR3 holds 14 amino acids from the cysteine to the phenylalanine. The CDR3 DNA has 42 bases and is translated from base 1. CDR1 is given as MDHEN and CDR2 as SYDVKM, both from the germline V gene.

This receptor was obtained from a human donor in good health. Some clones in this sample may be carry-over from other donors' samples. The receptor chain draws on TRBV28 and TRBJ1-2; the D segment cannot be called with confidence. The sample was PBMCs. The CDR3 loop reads CASAERETNYGYTF. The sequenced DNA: TGTGCCAGCGCAGAGAGGGAAACCAACTATGGCTACACCTTC.